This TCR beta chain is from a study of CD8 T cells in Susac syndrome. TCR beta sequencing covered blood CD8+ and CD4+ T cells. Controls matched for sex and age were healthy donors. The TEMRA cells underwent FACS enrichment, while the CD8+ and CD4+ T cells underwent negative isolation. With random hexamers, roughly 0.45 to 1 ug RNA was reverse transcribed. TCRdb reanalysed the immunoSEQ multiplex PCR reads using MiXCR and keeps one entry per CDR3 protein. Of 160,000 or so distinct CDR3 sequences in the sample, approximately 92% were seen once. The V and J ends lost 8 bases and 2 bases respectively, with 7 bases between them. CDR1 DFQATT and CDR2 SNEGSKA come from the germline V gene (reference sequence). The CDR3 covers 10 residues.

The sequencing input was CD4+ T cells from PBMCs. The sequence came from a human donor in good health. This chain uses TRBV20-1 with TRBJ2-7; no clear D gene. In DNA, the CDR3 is TGCAGTCTCGGTGCCTACGAGCAGTACTTC. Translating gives CSLGAYEQYF.